The 18 T cell receptor beta chains below come from one sample, sequenced in a study of blood T cell repertoires in COVID-19. The assay was immunoSEQ multiplex PCR, and TCRdb's table has in-frame clones only and misses some. In the table there are 200,000 to 250,000 clones, roughly four fifths of which are singletons. Material for sequencing was PBMCs or T cells enriched from blood (not recorded which). The source of these receptors is a man in his forties who had recovered from COVID-19.

This sequence joins TRBV11-2 and TRBJ2-3, with TRBD1 identical over 8 bases. Looked up from germline, CDR1 is SGHAT and CDR2 is FQNNGV. CDR3 length: 15 amino acids. V lost 5 bases to trimming and J lost 4 bases; unmatched junction nucleotides: 8. CDR3 loop: CASSRQGLGADTQYF. The CDR3 DNA reads as TGTGCCAGCAGCCGACAGGGGTTAGGGGCAGATACGCAGTATTTT.

The rearrangement joins TRBV3-1 (or the pseudogene TRBV3-2) to TRBJ2-1; tentatively, D is TRBD1 (5 bases). Germline CDR1 and CDR2: LGHDT and YNNKEL (reference sequence). The CDR3 loop spans 13 amino acids. V was shortened by 5 bases and J by 4 bases, with 9 bases between the two germline ends. CDR3 nucleotide sequence: TGTGCCAGCAGCTGGCAGGGTTACAATGAGCAGTTCTTC. Translation: CASSWQGYNEQFF.

The rearrangement uses TRBV27 and TRBJ2-2; 9 nucleotides line up with TRBD2. Trimming took 2 bases from V and 2 from J; bases not matched to a gene: 6. This CDR3 comprises 17 residues. The germline CDR1 and CDR2 sequences are MNHEY and SMNVEV (reference sequence). The DNA of the CDR3 is TGTGCCAGCAGTTTAATTGCGGGAGGGCCAAACACCGGGGAGCTGTTTTTT. Encoded protein: CASSLIAGGPNTGELFF.

The V call is TRBV5-1, the J call TRBJ2-1; the match to TRBD2 covers 8 bases. The J segment lost 4 bases and the V segment lost 6 bases, leaving 9 bases of the junction unmatched. Germline V gives CDR1 SGHRS, CDR2 YFSETQ. The CDR3 consists of 15 residues. CDR3 loop: CASKFAVAGYNEQFF. The DNA for the CDR3 is TGCGCCAGCAAATTCGCGGTAGCGGGGTACAATGAGCAGTTCTTC.

The J gene is TRBJ1-5, the V gene TRBV10-3; 9 bases line up with TRBD1. V was clipped by 4 bases and J by 6 bases; unmatched bases: 4. This CDR3 contains 14 residues. The germline V gene has CDR1 ENHRY and CDR2 SYGVKD. CDR3 in DNA: TGTGCCATCAGTGGGGACAGGGAGTTTCAGCCCCAGCATTTT. It codes for CAISGDREFQPQHF.

This chain links TRBV15 with TRBJ2-1; D unresolved. Germline assignment: CDR1 LNHNV and CDR2 YYDKDF (reference sequence). The CDR3 totals 14 residues. The V end lost 0 bases, the J end lost 6 bases, and 9 bases lay between the germline ends. CDR3 DNA sequence: TGTGCCACCAGCAGAGATTACCAGATCAATGAGCAGTTCTTC. Translated: CATSRDYQINEQFF.

V is TRBV28 and J is TRBJ1-1, with D perhaps matching TRBD1 (5 bases). The CDR3 contains 15 residues. In germline, CDR1 is MDHEN, CDR2 SYDVKM. Trimming took 2 bases from V and 1 from J, leaving 11 bases between them. CDR3 protein: CASSLARVGNTEAFF. The CDR3 DNA is TGTGCCAGCAGTTTAGCCAGGGTGGGGAACACTGAAGCTTTCTTT.

The chain employs TRBV24-1 and TRBJ2-1; D is unresolved. The germline V gene has CDR1 KGHDR and CDR2 SFDVKD. V was trimmed by 3 bases and J by 10 bases, leaving 9 bases between them. This CDR3 is built from 12 residues. The CDR3 here is CATSDPAKEQFF. Here the CDR3 DNA reads TGTGCCACCAGTGATCCCGCGAAGGAGCAGTTCTTC.

The DNA of the CDR3 is TGTGCCAGCAGGAGCCCTATGAGCGGGGGAATAGATACGCAGTATTTT. Translation: CASRSPMSGGIDTQYF. This rearrangement joins TRBV2 to TRBJ2-3; 8 bases align to TRBD2. The CDR3 covers 16 residues. Per germline, CDR1 SNHLY and CDR2 FYNNEI. With 6 bases clipped from V and 5 bases from J, the junction kept 13 bases outside the gene matches. Full variable domain (remainder filled in from reference TRBV2 and TRBJ2-3): EPEVTQTPSHQVTQMGQEVILRCVPISNHLYFYWYRQILGQKVEFLVSFYNNEISEKSEIFDDQFSVERPDGSNFTLKIRSTKLEDSAMYFCASRSPMSGGIDTQYFGPGTRLTVL.

The CDR3 coding sequence is TGTGCCAGCAGTCTGGACAGGGCGGCCGGGGAGCTGTTTTTT. Its protein is CASSLDRAAGELFF. This chain joins TRBV28 and TRBJ2-2; 8 nucleotides agree with TRBD1. Germline loops: CDR1 MDHEN, CDR2 SYDVKM. The CDR3 is 14 residues long. The junction had 5 bases not matched to a gene; V was cut back by 5 bases and J by 6 bases.

This chain uses TRBV10-1 with TRBJ1-1; 8 positions match TRBD1. The junction had 2 bases not matched to a gene; V was cut back by 0 bases and J by 8 bases. In germline, CDR1 is WNHNN, CDR2 SYGVQD (reference sequence). The length of the CDR3 is 13 residues. The CDR3 sequence: CASSESGTGEAFF. Written as DNA, the CDR3 is TGCGCCAGCAGTGAGTCGGGGACAGGAGAAGCTTTCTTT.

V gene TRBV6-2 or TRBV6-3 combines with J gene TRBJ1-2; 7 nucleotides line up with TRBD1. The length of the CDR3 is 12 residues. Per the germline V gene, CDR1 is MNHEY and CDR2 is SVGEGT. J lost 4 bases, V lost 5 bases, and 1 base had no gene match. This chain's CDR3 is CASSRGLYGYTF. CDR3 nucleotide sequence: TGTGCCAGCAGTAGGGGGCTCTATGGCTACACCTTC.

This chain joins TRBV19 and TRBJ2-5; TRBD1 agrees at 7 bases. This CDR3 has 16 amino acids. V trimming: 4 bases; J trimming: 2 bases; junction bases outside the gene matches: 10. Germline V gene sequence: CDR1 LNHDA, CDR2 SQIVND (reference sequence). CDR3 sequence (DNA): TGTGCCAGTAGTACGAGACAGGGCGCGAGGCAAGAGACCCAGTACTTC. Translated: CASSTRQGARQETQYF.

This chain connects TRBV25-1 to TRBJ1-4; D may be TRBD1 (6 bases). The CDR3 consists of 14 residues. Trimming took 3 bases from V and 4 from J, leaving 9 bases between them. Germline assignment: CDR1 MGHDK and CDR2 SYGVNS. In DNA, the CDR3 is TGTGCCAGCAGTGATCAGGGGTTTAATGAAAAACTGTTTTTT. Encoded protein: CASSDQGFNEKLFF.

CDR3 sequence reads: CASSRGQRTDTQYF. CDR3 nucleotides: TGTGCCAGCAGCCGAGGACAGAGAACAGATACGCAGTATTTT. This chain connects TRBV4-2 to TRBJ2-3, with a weak D call TRBD1 (6 bases). The V end lost 4 bases, the J end lost 3 bases, and 11 bases lay between the germline ends. The CDR3 runs to 14 residues. Germline loops: CDR1 LGHNA, CDR2 YNFKEQ.

This chain links TRBV28 with TRBJ1-1; D not certain. Deletions cut 2 bases from V and 4 bases from J, with 8 bases between. CDR1 is MDHEN, CDR2 SYDVKM, per germline. The CDR3 contains 13 residues. The CDR3 sequence: CASSLRRGTEAFF. The CDR3 DNA reads TGTGCCAGCAGTTTACGGCGCGGCACTGAAGCTTTCTTT.

CDR3 sequence: CASSLGHTPSLTFGNTIYF. For the CDR3, the DNA is TGCGCCAGCAGCTTGGGACATACACCTTCACTTACTTTTGGAAACACCATATATTTT. V is TRBV5-1 and J is TRBJ1-3, with D unresolved. Per the germline V gene, CDR1 is SGHRS and CDR2 is YFSETQ. Trimming stripped 0 bases from V and 3 bases from J, with 22 bases between. The CDR3 consists of 19 residues.

The chain uses TRBV5-4 and TRBJ2-5, with a weak D call TRBD1 (7 bases). Germline loops: CDR1 SGHNT, CDR2 YYREEE (reference sequence). This CDR3 spans 13 amino acids. V was cut by 8 bases and J by 5 bases, with 16 bases left in between. The CDR3 loop is CASLRDSGETQYF. As DNA, the CDR3 is TGTGCCAGTTTGCGGGACAGCGGGGAGACCCAGTACTTC.